This T cell receptor (beta chain) came from a study of beta chain features in type 1 diabetes. In the study overall: Across all samples, some 110 million sorted cells were examined.

This clone came up a few times. Trimming took 2 bases from V and 3 from J, leaving 11 bases between them. Germline CDR1 is MGHRA and CDR2 is YSYEKL. CDR3 length: 14 residues. TCRB transcripts that were expressed got sequenced, as all of the isolated RNA had been reverse transcribed. This table comes from immunoSEQ multiplex PCR, and its TCRdb copy is limited to in-frame clones, with some not included. The sample lists roughly 130,000 clones, around a tenth occurring once. The receptor's source is a man between 18 and 29 years old in good health. Sequencing was performed on central memory CD4+ T cells from blood. The chain joins TRBV4-1 to TRBJ2-7; a possible D gene is TRBD1 (5 bases). The CDR3 spells CASSQFPQDYEQYF. CDR3 nucleotide sequence: TGCGCCAGCAGCCAATTTCCACAGGACTACGAGCAGTACTTC.